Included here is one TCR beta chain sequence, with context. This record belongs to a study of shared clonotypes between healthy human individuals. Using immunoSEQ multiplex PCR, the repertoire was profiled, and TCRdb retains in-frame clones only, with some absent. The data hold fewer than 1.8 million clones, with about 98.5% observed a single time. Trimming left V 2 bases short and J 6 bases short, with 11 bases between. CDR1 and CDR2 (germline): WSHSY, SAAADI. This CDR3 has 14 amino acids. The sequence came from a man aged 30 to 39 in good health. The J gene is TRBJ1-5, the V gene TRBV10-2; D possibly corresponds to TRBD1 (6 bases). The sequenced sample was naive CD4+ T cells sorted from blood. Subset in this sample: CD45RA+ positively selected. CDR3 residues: CASSEMGGGQPQHF. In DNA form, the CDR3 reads TGCGCCAGCAGTGAGATGGGGGGCGGTCAGCCCCAGCATTTT.